This T cell receptor beta chain was found in a study of shared clonotypes between healthy human individuals. As concerns this clone: No antigen is known for it.

An assay was performed, and its level was deep. Authors' data handling: Junction-only sequences produced by ImmunoSEQ had no quality scores, so filtering differed. Clones were sequenced by immunoSEQ multiplex PCR, and TCRdb holds only the in-frame ones, with some missing. The V and J calls and clone size come from that table; D and trimming were worked out from the DNA. Among around 480,000 clones listed, nearly 80% were seen once. Study findings and constraints: Among donors, clonotype sharing was expected to be affected by sequencing depth.

Sequencing was carried out using PBMCs. The sequence derives from a woman between 35 and 50 years old in good health. Some clones in this sample may be carry-over from other donors' samples.

CDR3: CASRPNRVGGELFF. The CDR3 nucleotides are TGTGCCAGCAGGCCCAACAGGGTCGGCGGGGAGCTGTTTTTT. This chain connects TRBV28 to TRBJ2-2; D is perhaps TRBD1 (6 bases). Germline V CDR1 and CDR2: MDHEN, SYDVKM. The V end was cut by 6 bases, the J end by 7 bases, with 15 bases between. The CDR3 is made up of 14 amino acids. The entire variable domain, with the rest obtained from reference TRBV28 and TRBJ2-2, is as follows: DVKVTQSSRYLVKRTGEKVFLECVQDMDHENMFWYRQDPGLGLRLIYFSYDVKMKEKGDIPEGYSVSREKKERFSLILESASTNQTSMYLCASRPNRVGGELFFGEGSRLTVL.